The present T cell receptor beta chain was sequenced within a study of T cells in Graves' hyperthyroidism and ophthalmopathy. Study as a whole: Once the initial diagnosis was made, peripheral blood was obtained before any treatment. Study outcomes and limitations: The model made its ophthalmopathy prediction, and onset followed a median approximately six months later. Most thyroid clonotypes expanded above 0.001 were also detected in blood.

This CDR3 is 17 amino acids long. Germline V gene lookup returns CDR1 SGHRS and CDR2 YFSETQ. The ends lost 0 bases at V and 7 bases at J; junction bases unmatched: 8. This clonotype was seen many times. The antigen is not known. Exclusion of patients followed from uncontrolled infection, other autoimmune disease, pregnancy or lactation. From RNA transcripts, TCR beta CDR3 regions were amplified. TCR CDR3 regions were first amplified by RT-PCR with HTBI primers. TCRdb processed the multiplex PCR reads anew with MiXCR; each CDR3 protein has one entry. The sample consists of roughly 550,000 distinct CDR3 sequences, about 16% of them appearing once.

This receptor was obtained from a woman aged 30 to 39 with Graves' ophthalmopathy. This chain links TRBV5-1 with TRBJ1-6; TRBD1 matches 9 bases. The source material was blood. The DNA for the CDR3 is TGCGCCAGCAGCTTGGTGACTCCGGGACAGGGAAATTCACCCCTCCACTTT. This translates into CASSLVTPGQGNSPLHF. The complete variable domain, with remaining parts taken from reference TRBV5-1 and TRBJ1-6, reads KAGVTQTPRYLIKTRGQQVTLSCSPISGHRSVSWYQQTPGQGLQFLFEYFSETQRNKGNFPGRFSGRQFSNSRSEMNVSTLELGDSALYLCASSLVTPGQGNSPLHFGNGTRLTVT.